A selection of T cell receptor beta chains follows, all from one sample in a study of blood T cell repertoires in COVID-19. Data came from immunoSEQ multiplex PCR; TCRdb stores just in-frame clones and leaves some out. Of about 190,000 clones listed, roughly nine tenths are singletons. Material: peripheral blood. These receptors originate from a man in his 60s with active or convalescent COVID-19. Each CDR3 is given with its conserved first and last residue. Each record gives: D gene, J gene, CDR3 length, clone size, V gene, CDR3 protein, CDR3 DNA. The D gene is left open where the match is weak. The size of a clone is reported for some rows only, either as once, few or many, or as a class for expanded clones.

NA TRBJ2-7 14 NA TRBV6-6 CASRAREIFYEQYF TGTGCCAGCAGAGCCCGGGAGATCTTCTACGAGCAGTACTTC
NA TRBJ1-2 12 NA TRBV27 CASSSREDGYTF TGTGCCAGCAGTTCAAGGGAGGATGGCTACACCTTC
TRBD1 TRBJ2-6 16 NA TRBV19 CASSSSGGSGANVLTF TGTGCCAGTAGTTCCTCAGGGGGCTCTGGGGCCAACGTCCTGACTTTC
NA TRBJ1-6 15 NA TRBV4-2 CASSQDNRVDSPLHF TGTGCCAGCAGCCAAGATAACAGGGTGGACTCACCCCTCCACTTT
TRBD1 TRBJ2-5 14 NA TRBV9 CASSPTGGGETQYF TGTGCCAGCAGTCCTACAGGGGGCGGGGAGACCCAGTACTTC
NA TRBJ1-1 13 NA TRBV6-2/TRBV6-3 CASSHRTAPQAFF TGTGCCAGCAGTCACCGGACAGCCCCTCAAGCTTTCTTT
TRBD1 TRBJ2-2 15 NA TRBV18 CASSRTGGFTGELFF TGTGCCAGCTCACGGACAGGGGGCTTCACCGGGGAGCTGTTTTTT
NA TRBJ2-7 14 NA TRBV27 CASSFNPGGTEQYF TGTGCCAGCAGTTTCAATCCAGGAGGGACCGAGCAGTACTTC
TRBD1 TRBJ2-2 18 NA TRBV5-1 CASSSPPGTGPHTGELFF TGCGCCAGCAGCAGCCCCCCCGGGACAGGGCCCCACACCGGGGAGCTGTTTTTT
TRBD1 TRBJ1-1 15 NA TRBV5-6 CASSWAGTENTEAFF TGTGCCAGCAGCTGGGCTGGGACAGAGAACACTGAAGCTTTCTTT
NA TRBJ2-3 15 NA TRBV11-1 CASSLATGGTDTQYF TGTGCCAGCAGCTTAGCTACCGGGGGCACAGATACGCAGTATTTT
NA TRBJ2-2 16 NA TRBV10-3 CAISESGRTNTGELFF TGTGCCATCAGTGAGTCGGGGCGAACGAACACCGGGGAGCTGTTTTTT
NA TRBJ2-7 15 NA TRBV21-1 CASSKEQTPGEGQYF TGTGCCAGCAGCAAAGAGCAGACCCCCGGAGAGGGGCAGTACTTC
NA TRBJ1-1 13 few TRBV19 CASSMGGGTEAFF TGTGCCAGTAGTATGGGGGGAGGGACTGAAGCTTTCTTT
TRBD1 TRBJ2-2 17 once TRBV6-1 CASSDLQRTGVSGELFF TGTGCCAGCAGTGATCTGCAGAGGACAGGGGTGAGCGGGGAGCTGTTTTTT
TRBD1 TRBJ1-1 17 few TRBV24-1 CATSGFGTEYFNTEAFF TGTGCCACCAGTGGTTTTGGGACAGAGTACTTTAACACTGAAGCTTTCTTT
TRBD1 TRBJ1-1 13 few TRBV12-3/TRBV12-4 CASSLQGAAEAFF TGTGCCAGCAGTCTACAGGGGGCGGCTGAAGCTTTCTTT
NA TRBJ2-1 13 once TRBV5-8 CASSLEGVGEQFF TGTGCCAGCAGCTTGGAAGGGGTGGGTGAGCAGTTCTTC
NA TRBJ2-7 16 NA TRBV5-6 CASSHPQGLVSYEQYF TGTGCCAGCAGCCATCCTCAGGGGTTAGTCTCCTACGAGCAGTACTTC
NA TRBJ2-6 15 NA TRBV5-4 CASSFSVPGANVLTF TGTGCCAGCAGCTTTAGTGTCCCTGGGGCCAACGTCCTGACTTTC
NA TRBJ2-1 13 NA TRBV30 CAWKSQGRNEQFF TGTGCCTGGAAATCCCAGGGTCGCAATGAGCAGTTCTTC
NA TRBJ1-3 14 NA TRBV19 CASRTPEAGNTIYF TGTGCCAGTAGGACCCCGGAGGCCGGAAACACCATATATTTT
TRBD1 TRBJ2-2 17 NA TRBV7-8 CASSQKGGTGSTGELFF TGTGCCAGCAGCCAAAAAGGTGGGACAGGGAGCACCGGGGAGCTGTTTTTT
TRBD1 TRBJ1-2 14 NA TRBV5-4 CASSYGTGDYGYTF TGTGCCAGCAGCTACGGGACAGGGGACTATGGCTACACCTTC
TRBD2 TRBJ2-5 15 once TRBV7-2 CASSSGLALWETQYF TGTGCCAGCAGCTCTGGACTAGCGCTCTGGGAGACCCAGTACTTC
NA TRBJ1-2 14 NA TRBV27 CASGSGGGGSGYTF TGTGCCAGCGGGTCTGGGGGGGGAGGAAGCGGCTACACCTTC
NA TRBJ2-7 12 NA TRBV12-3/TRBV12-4 CASSPSFLEQYF TGTGCCAGCAGCCCTAGTTTCCTCGAGCAGTACTTC
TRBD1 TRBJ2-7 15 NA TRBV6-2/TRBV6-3 CASSSRPGQSYEQYF TGTGCCAGCAGTTCACGCCCGGGACAGAGCTACGAGCAGTACTTC
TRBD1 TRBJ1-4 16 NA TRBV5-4 CASSLGLTGESEKLFF TGTGCCAGCAGCTTGGGCCTGACAGGGGAGAGTGAAAAACTGTTTTTT
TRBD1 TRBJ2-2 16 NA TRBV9 CASSQRETGWTGELFF TGTGCCAGCAGCCAGCGAGAGACAGGGTGGACCGGGGAGCTGTTTTTT
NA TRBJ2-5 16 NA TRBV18 CASSPRAGGGQETQYF TGTGCCAGCTCACCACGGGCAGGGGGAGGCCAAGAGACCCAGTACTTC
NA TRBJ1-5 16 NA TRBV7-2 CASSPSGHFSNQPQHF TGTGCCAGCAGCCCCTCGGGACACTTTAGCAATCAGCCCCAGCATTTT
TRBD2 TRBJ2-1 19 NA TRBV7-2 CASRNETSGGVQSGNEQFF TGTGCCAGCAGAAACGAGACTAGCGGGGGGGTACAGTCTGGAAATGAGCAGTTCTTC
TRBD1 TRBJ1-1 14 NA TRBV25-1 CASRQDRGGTEAFF TGTGCCAGCAGGCAGGACAGGGGCGGGACTGAAGCTTTCTTT
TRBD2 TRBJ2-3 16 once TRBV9 CASSVGGSGGTDTQYF TGTGCCAGCAGCGTAGGTGGTAGCGGGGGCACAGATACGCAGTATTTT
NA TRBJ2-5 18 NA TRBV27 CASSLSPPTPGRSETQYF TGTGCCAGCAGTTTATCTCCCCCGACACCCGGAAGGTCAGAGACCCAGTACTTC
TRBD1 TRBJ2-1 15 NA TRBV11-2 CASSLGGQIYNEQFF TGTGCCAGCAGCTTAGGGGGACAGATTTACAATGAGCAGTTCTTC
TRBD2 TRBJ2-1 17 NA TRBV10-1 CASSVGAGGSSYNEQFF TGCGCCAGCAGTGTAGGAGCGGGGGGAAGCTCCTACAATGAGCAGTTCTTC
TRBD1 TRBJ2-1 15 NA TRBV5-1 CASSSQTGPYNEQFF TGCGCCAGCAGCTCCCAGACAGGGCCCTACAATGAGCAGTTCTTC
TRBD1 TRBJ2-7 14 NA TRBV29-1 CSVEDKGTGDEQYF TGCAGCGTTGAAGATAAGGGGACAGGGGACGAGCAGTACTTC
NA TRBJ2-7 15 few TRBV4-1 CASSQALGQFYEQYF TGCGCCAGCAGCCAAGCTCTGGGACAATTCTACGAGCAGTACTTC
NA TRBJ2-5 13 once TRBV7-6 CASSTRDTVNQYF TGTGCCAGCAGCACCCGGGACACCGTGAACCAGTACTTC
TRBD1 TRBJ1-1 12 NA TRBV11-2 CASSLTGIEAFF TGTGCCAGCAGCCTGACAGGGATTGAAGCTTTCTTT
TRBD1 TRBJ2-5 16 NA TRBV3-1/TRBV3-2 CASSQGPDRGVQTQYF TGTGCCAGCAGCCAAGGCCCGGACAGGGGGGTACAGACCCAGTACTTC